The present T cell receptor beta chain was sequenced within a study of cytotoxic CD8 clonotypes in ibrutinib-treated CLL. Study-wide results and limits: Clonality measured at baseline exceeded age-matched healthy donors, tracking circulating CD8+ T-cell counts.

The V and J ends lost 3 bases and 3 bases respectively, with 11 bases between them. CDR1 is MNHEY, CDR2 SMNVEV, per germline (reference sequence). The CDR3 is made up of 14 amino acids. Data came from immunoSEQ multiplex PCR; TCRdb stores just in-frame clones and leaves some out. This sample has roughly 300,000 clones, with roughly three quarters found just once. Regarding this clone: The antigen is not known.

This TCR was sampled from a human donor with chronic lymphocytic leukemia. Sample: PBMCs, taken at disease progression, from a patient treated with ibrutinib. The chain uses TRBV27 and TRBJ1-1, with D maybe TRBD1 (6 bases). The CDR3 is CASSFNRAYTEAFF. CDR3 nucleotides: TGTGCCAGCAGTTTCAACAGGGCGTACACTGAAGCTTTCTTT.